This T cell receptor (beta chain) was found in a study of CD8 T cells in Susac syndrome. RNA was extracted with the RNeasy kit, and a quantity of roughly 0.5 to 1 ug was reverse transcribed using random hexamers. The authors amplified TCR beta CDR3 across 54 Vbeta and 13 Jbeta using immunoSEQ multiplex PCR. MiXCR was run by TCRdb on the immunoSEQ multiplex PCR reads, yielding one entry per CDR3 protein. This table has fewer than 150,000 distinct CDR3 sequences, about 92% appearing once. The germline V and J ends were trimmed by 2 bases and 6 bases, with 12 bases remaining between them. The CDR3 sequence is 14 residues long. Germline V gene lookup returns CDR1 SGHRS and CDR2 YFSETQ. Negative isolation yielded the CD8+ and CD4+ T cells, while FACS enriched the TEMRA cells.

What was sequenced was CD4+ T cells from PBMCs. The V call is TRBV5-1, the J call TRBJ2-1; no firm D call. The sequence was collected from a human donor with multiple sclerosis. CDR3 in DNA: TGCGCCAGCAGCTTAAGGGAATCGAGCAATGAGCAGTTCTTC. Protein: CASSLRESSNEQFF.